This T cell receptor delta chain comes out of a study of γδ T cells in repeated Plasmodium falciparum infection. In the study overall: Malian gammadelta TCRs were studied during no-transmission periods and across acute malaria episodes.

Gammadelta T cells were flow-sorted from PBMC into Vgamma9/Vdelta2+ and Vdelta2-negative populations for bulk analysis. This clone was observed a handful of times. The protein recorded in TCRdb matches a much larger clone and deviates from this DNA's translation at residue 6, suggesting a read error; the protein here is obtained by translating the DNA. V lost 7 bases and J lost 1, with 13 bases in between. Looked up from germline, CDR1 is TSWWSYY and CDR2 is QGS. There are 14 residues in the CDR3. TCRdb processed the multiplex PCR reads again with the CATT caller. Of 70,000 to 95,000 delta-chain clones listed, about 1.5% are singletons.

Specimen: gamma-delta T cells from blood. The clonotype was recovered from a pool of human donors (malaria-infected and uninfected, not separated). The chain combines TRDV1 with TRDJ1; D call uncertain. TCRdb offers no J gene call, so here the DNA was matched to germline to obtain one. CDR3 nucleotides: TGTGCTCTTGTGTCCTCCCTCTTCACCGATAAACTCATCTTT. It is translated as CALVSSLFTDKLIF.